Sequencing of this T cell receptor beta chain was carried out in a study of human T cells and chemical hapten exposure. Study in general: The study patch tested 0.01% DPC on the upper back and read results at 6 days.

The V segment lost 0 bases and the J segment 6 bases; nucleotides outside the gene matches: 5. Germline CDR1 reads SGHVS; CDR2 reads FQNEAQ. The CDR3 length is 15 residues. Findings and limits, study-wide: PT1 expanded TCR counts correlated positively with patch test score. Expanded TCRs formed significantly more large CDR3 similarity clusters than controls.

MiXCR, run by TCRdb on the RACE reads, gives a single entry per CDR3 protein. The sample lists some 79,000 distinct CDR3 sequences; roughly 7.6% were seen once. Turning to this clonotype: Antigen: not known.

Indicated time point: patch test 1, 2 weeks after DPC sensitization. Treatment described: therapeutic diphenylcyclopropenone sensitization with weekly scalp DPC. Blood sampling preceded each patch test application. The V gene is TRBV7-8, the J gene TRBJ1-5; 7 nucleotides match TRBD1. The specimen comprised whole blood, sampled in connection with sensitization to the hapten diphenylcyclopropenone (DPC). The source is a woman in her twenties or thirties with alopecia areata. Some clones in this sample may be carry-over from other donors' samples. The CDR3, as DNA: TGTGCCAGCAGCTTAGCCGGGACAGTCATTCAGCCCCAGCATTTT. Amino acid sequence: CASSLAGTVIQPQHF.